A single sample is the source of the 27 T cell receptor beta chains below, sequenced in a study of blood T cell repertoires in COVID-19. The protocol was immunoSEQ multiplex PCR, while the TCRdb copy is restricted to in-frame clones and leaves out a portion. The sample lists 55,000 to 90,000 clones, roughly 91% occurring once. The sample comprised peripheral blood. These receptors came from a human donor in a cohort sampled during active COVID-19.

This sequence joins TRBV12-3 or TRBV12-4 and TRBJ2-7; 7 positions agree with TRBD1. The CDR3 spans 13 residues. After removal of 6 bases from V and 3 bases from J, the junction contained 5 bases not matched to a gene. Written as DNA, the CDR3 is TGTGCCAGCAGACAGACAGGGAGCTACGAGCAGTACTTC. Encoded protein: CASRQTGSYEQYF.

The chain recombines TRBV5-1 with TRBJ2-7; 8 nucleotides agree with TRBD2. Looked up from germline, CDR1 is SGHRS and CDR2 is YFSETQ. The CDR3 loop spans 14 amino acids. V trimming: 1 base; J trimming: 1 base; junction bases outside the gene matches: 1. CDR3 bases: TGCGCCAGCAGCTTGACTAGCGGTTCCTACGAGCAGTACTTC. The encoded protein is CASSLTSGSYEQYF.

V usage is TRBV19 and J usage is TRBJ2-3, with D hard to call. CDR3 size: 12 residues. Trimming cost V 5 bases and J 1 base, with 4 bases left between them. Germline CDR1 LNHDA, CDR2 SQIVND (reference sequence). The CDR3 coding sequence is TGTGCCAGTAGTGCGGGCACAGATACGCAGTATTTT. Translation gives CASSAGTDTQYF.

This sequence joins TRBV5-1 and TRBJ1-1, with D possibly matching TRBD1 (5 bases). The CDR3 contains 13 residues. Germline lookup yields CDR1 SGHRS and CDR2 YFSETQ. Trimming removed 4 bases at V and 3 bases at J, with 10 bases between. The CDR3 DNA reads TGCGCCAGCAGCGATGACAGCTACACTGAAGCTTTCTTT. Translation gives CASSDDSYTEAFF.

V usage is TRBV5-1 and J usage is TRBJ2-4; possible D gene TRBD2, 6 bases. The V end was cut by 4 bases, the J end by 7 bases, with 15 bases between. CDR1 is SGHRS and CDR2 is YFSETQ in the germline V gene. This CDR3 has 14 residues. This CDR3 is CASSQLWGDNIQYF. CDR3 DNA: TGCGCCAGCAGCCAACTCTGGGGGGACAACATTCAGTACTTC.

Regarding this clone: Distinct nucleotide sequences in the sample also encode this CDR3. This chain joins TRBV4-1 and TRBJ2-7; 8 bases line up with TRBD1. The CDR3 spans 15 residues. The V segment lost 1 base and the J segment 2 bases; nucleotides outside the gene matches: 4. Germline CDR1 MGHRA, CDR2 YSYEKL. Here the CDR3 reads CASSQVQGVPYEQYF. The CDR3, as DNA: TGCGCCAGCAGCCAAGTACAGGGGGTCCCCTACGAGCAGTACTTC.

This chain uses TRBV6-6 with TRBJ2-7; tentatively, D is TRBD2 (6 bases). The CDR3 is 14 amino acids. Per the germline V gene, CDR1 is MNHNY and CDR2 is SVGAGI (reference sequence). Trimming took off 6 bases at V and 5 bases at J, with 17 bases between the two ends. The DNA of the CDR3 is TGTGCCAGCAGATCCGGGGGTGGGGCAAACGAGCAGTACTTC. Its translation: CASRSGGGANEQYF.

The chain links TRBV7-9 to TRBJ2-5; possibly TRBD1 for D (5 bases). In germline, CDR1 is SEHNR, CDR2 FQNEAQ (reference sequence). The length of the CDR3 is 14 residues. V was pared by 0 bases and J by 5 bases, with 10 bases between. The CDR3 DNA reads TGTGCCAGCAGCTTAGCTGGGCAGGGTGAGACCCAGTACTTC. Translation gives CASSLAGQGETQYF. Looking up the rest from reference TRBV7-9 and TRBJ2-5 gives the full variable domain: DTGVSQNPRHKITKRGQNVTFRCDPISEHNRLYWYRQTLGQGPEFLTYFQNEAQLEKSRLLSDRFSAERPKGSFSTLEIQRTEQGDSAMYLCASSLAGQGETQYFGPGTRLLVL.

The chain employs TRBV20-1 and TRBJ2-4; TRBD1 matches 7 bases. Germline V gene lookup returns CDR1 DFQATT and CDR2 SNEGSKA (reference sequence). This CDR3 is built from 11 residues. V was clipped by 7 bases and J by 5 bases; unmatched bases: 2. The CDR3: CSVQGQNIQYF. In nucleotides, the CDR3 is TGCAGTGTACAGGGGCAAAACATTCAGTACTTC.

This chain uses TRBV27 with TRBJ2-5; weak D call: TRBD1 (5 bases). Trimming pared 0 bases from V and 4 bases from J, leaving 12 bases between. Germline V CDR1 and CDR2: MNHEY, SMNVEV (reference sequence). The CDR3 runs to 15 residues. CDR3 in DNA: TGTGCCAGCAGTTTATCGGGGCGGTGGACAGAGACCCAGTACTTC. Translating gives CASSLSGRWTETQYF.

The genes are TRBV30 and TRBJ2-1; 10 bases are shared with TRBD2. The length of the CDR3 is 16 residues. Germline V gene lookup returns CDR1 GTSNPN and CDR2 SVGIG (reference sequence). V shed 0 bases and J 0 bases; nucleotides not matched to a gene: 2. The CDR3 reads CAWSVSSGSSYNEQFF. In DNA, the CDR3 is TGTGCCTGGAGTGTATCTAGCGGGAGCTCCTACAATGAGCAGTTCTTC. The variable domain in full, completed from reference TRBV30 and TRBJ2-1, reads SQTIHQWPATLVQPVGSPLSLECTVEGTSNPNLYWYRQAAGRGLQLLFYSVGIGQISSEVPQNLSASRPQDRQFILSSKKLLLSDSGFYLCAWSVSSGSSYNEQFFGPGTRLTVL.

The chain recombines TRBV7-2 with TRBJ1-1; weak D call: TRBD1 (5 bases). CDR3 length: 14 amino acids. The V gene's germline CDR1 is SGHTA and CDR2 FQGNSA. V gave up 5 bases and J gave up 2 bases, with 12 bases separating them. Here the CDR3 reads CASSPGGLNTEAFF. Here the CDR3 DNA reads TGTGCCAGCAGCCCGGGGGGGTTAAACACTGAAGCTTTCTTT.

This chain joins TRBV12-3 or TRBV12-4 and TRBJ1-5; 7 bases agree with TRBD1. Trimming removed 6 bases from V and 7 bases from J; junction bases left unmatched: 6. The CDR3 totals 13 residues. The CDR3 protein is CASSWTGWQPQHF. CDR3 in DNA: TGTGCCAGCAGCTGGACAGGATGGCAGCCCCAGCATTTT.

The J gene is TRBJ2-3, the V gene TRBV19; 8 nucleotides line up with TRBD2. The CDR3 contains 16 residues. Looked up from germline, CDR1 is LNHDA and CDR2 is SQIVND (reference sequence). V was pared by 4 bases and J by 2 bases, with 8 bases of the junction left unmatched. CDR3 in amino acids: CASSTLSGDLTDTQYF. DNA for the CDR3: TGTGCCAGTAGTACCCTTAGCGGGGACCTCACAGATACGCAGTATTTT.

CDR3 in DNA: TGTGCCAGCAGTGACAACAGGGGCGCGATAGAGTCCTACGAGCAGTACGTC. Its translation: CASSDNRGAIESYEQYV. The chain recombines TRBV6-4 with TRBJ2-7, with 7 positions matching TRBD1. The CDR3 loop spans 17 amino acids. After removal of 2 bases from V and 1 base from J, the junction contained 11 bases not matched to a gene. Germline V gives CDR1 MRHNA, CDR2 SNTAGT.

The chain is built from TRBV19 and TRBJ2-1; 7 bases map to TRBD1. The V gene's germline CDR1 is LNHDA and CDR2 SQIVND (reference sequence). After removal of 1 base from V and 9 bases from J, the junction contained 6 bases not matched to a gene. The CDR3 has 14 amino acids. CDR3 protein: CASSIGGAGGEQFF. CDR3 bases: TGTGCCAGTAGTATAGGGGGCGCAGGGGGTGAGCAGTTCTTC.

This chain joins TRBV19 and TRBJ1-4; a weak D match, TRBD1 (5 bases). CDR1 and CDR2 from the germline V gene are LNHDA and SQIVND (reference sequence). The CDR3 spans 15 residues. V lost 5 bases and J 0 bases, leaving 10 bases between the germline ends. CDR3 nucleotide sequence: TGTGCCAGTAGTGTGGGGGGTGCAACTAATGAAAAACTGTTTTTT. Protein: CASSVGGATNEKLFF. Variable domain in full (rest from reference TRBV19 and TRBJ1-4): DGGITQSPKYLFRKEGQNVTLSCEQNLNHDAMYWYRQDPGQGLRLIYYSQIVNDFQKGDIAEGYSVSREKKESFPLTVTSAQKNPTAFYLCASSVGGATNEKLFFGSGTQLSVL.

CDR3 region: CSVVLQALGNTIYF. CDR3 DNA sequence: TGCAGCGTTGTCTTACAGGCCCTTGGAAACACCATATATTTT. The chain has TRBV29-1 and TRBJ1-3; a possible D gene is TRBD1 (5 bases). CDR3 length: 14 amino acids. Trimming removed 4 bases at V and 3 bases at J, with 13 bases between. The germline gives CDR1 SQVTM, CDR2 ANQGSEA.

The count of this clone is one. This chain uses TRBV3-1 (or the pseudogene TRBV3-2) with TRBJ1-2; TRBD1 matches at 7 bases. The V and J ends lost 4 bases and 6 bases, in that order; junction bases with no gene match: 5. Per germline, CDR1 LGHDT and CDR2 YNNKEL (reference sequence). The CDR3 covers 13 residues. DNA of the CDR3: TGTGCCAGCAGCCGACAGGGTTCAGATGGCTACACCTTC. Translated, it gives CASSRQGSDGYTF.

As regards this clone: Different DNA sequences within this sample yield the same CDR3. The chain carries TRBV5-1 and TRBJ2-5, with D unresolved. Germline lookup yields CDR1 SGHRS and CDR2 YFSETQ. CDR3 length: 13 residues. V shed 0 bases and J shed 1 base, with 4 bases lying between them. The CDR3 DNA reads as TGCGCCAGCAGCTTGGGCGGCCAAGAGACCCAGTACTTC. Translation gives CASSLGGQETQYF.

The count of this clone is one. The chain uses TRBV7-9 and TRBJ2-7; D ambiguous. Per germline, CDR1 SEHNR and CDR2 FQNEAQ (reference sequence). Trimming stripped 0 bases from V and 6 bases from J, with 12 bases between. CDR3 length equals 14 residues. The CDR3 sequence: CASSLAIETGEQYF. The CDR3 nucleotides are TGTGCCAGCAGCTTAGCGATCGAGACGGGCGAGCAGTACTTC.

The chain uses TRBV7-2 and TRBJ2-2, with TRBD2 matching 11 bases. CDR1 and CDR2 (germline): SGHTA, FQGNSA. V lost 1 base to trimming and J lost 9 bases; unmatched junction nucleotides: 16. This CDR3 region has 19 residues. CDR3 sequence: CASSLVPPGSGRAGRELFF. For the CDR3, the DNA is TGTGCCAGCAGCTTAGTACCTCCAGGTAGCGGGAGGGCCGGTCGGGAGCTGTTTTTT.

The rearrangement uses TRBV4-2 and TRBJ1-1; D gene ambiguous. Per germline, CDR1 LGHNA and CDR2 YNFKEQ. The CDR3 spans 13 residues. The V and J ends lost 0 bases and 7 bases respectively, with 9 bases between them. The CDR3 region is CASSQDSAIEAFF. CDR3 bases: TGTGCCAGCAGCCAAGATTCCGCTATTGAAGCTTTCTTT.

The rearrangement links TRBV6-5 to TRBJ2-7; tentatively, D is TRBD2 (6 bases). The CDR3 totals 12 residues. The V and J ends lost 6 bases and 6 bases respectively, with 12 bases between them. Germline V CDR1 and CDR2: MNHEY, SVGAGI. The chain's CDR3 is CASRAGLLEQYF. Written as DNA, the CDR3 is TGTGCCAGCAGGGCGGGACTTCTCGAGCAGTACTTC.

The chain has TRBV5-4 and TRBJ2-4, with TRBD1 identical over 9 bases. CDR3 size: 14 residues. The V gene's germline CDR1 is SGHNT and CDR2 YYREEE (reference sequence). Trimming took 0 bases from V and 6 from J; bases not matched to a gene: 1. DNA of the CDR3: TGTGCCAGCAGCTTGGGGACAGGGGTAAACATTCAGTACTTC. Its protein product is CASSLGTGVNIQYF. The full variable domain, completed using reference TRBV5-4 and TRBJ2-4, is ETGVTQSPTHLIKTRGQQVTLRCSSQSGHNTVSWYQQALGQGPQFIFQYYREEENGRGNFPPRFSGLQFPNYSSELNVNALELDDSALYLCASSLGTGVNIQYFGAGTRLSVL.

There are a few counts of this clone. V is TRBV6-6 and J is TRBJ2-1, with D perhaps TRBD1 (5 bases). This CDR3 is built from 13 residues. Trimming removed 6 bases from V and 4 bases from J, with 10 bases in between. Germline CDR1 is MNHNY and CDR2 is SVGAGI (reference sequence). The DNA for the CDR3 is TGTGCCAGCAGGCTCGACAGATACAATGAGCAGTTCTTC. It yields the protein CASRLDRYNEQFF.

CDR3 sequence (DNA): TGTGCCATCCGCCCCCACTACTACAATGAGCAGTTCTTC. The encoded protein is CAIRPHYYNEQFF. The chain couples TRBV5-3 to TRBJ2-1; D call uncertain. TRBV5-3 is labeled an ORF, and its function is uncertain. The CDR3 is 13 residues long. Trimming left V 9 bases short and J 3 bases short, with 13 bases between.